Listed here are 2 T cell receptor beta chains from one sample, sequenced in a study of cytomegalovirus exposure and HLA in healthy donors. Both 60 Vbeta primers and 13 Jbeta primers went into the PCR. The data were produced by immunoSEQ multiplex PCR, yet TCRdb's version contains in-frame clones alone and is incomplete. The sample contains 150,000 to 200,000 clones, about 80% of which appear only once. The specimen was PBMCs. These TCRs come from a young man in good health and CMV-seropositive.

This clone came up a few times. The chain recombines TRBV7-8 with TRBJ1-5; D not resolved. Deletions cut 0 bases from V and 0 bases from J, with 6 bases between. The length of the CDR3 is 15 residues. Germline V lookup: CDR1 SGHVS, CDR2 FQNEAQ. The CDR3 is CASSLAGYSNQPQHF. In DNA form, the CDR3 reads TGTGCCAGCAGCTTAGCCGGGTATAGCAATCAGCCCCAGCATTTT.

This chain links TRBV9 with TRBJ2-2; 9 bases agree with TRBD1. CDR1 and CDR2 (germline): SGDLS, YYNGEE. The V segment lost 3 bases and the J segment 4 bases; nucleotides outside the gene matches: 7. The CDR3 extends over 16 amino acids. The CDR3 is CASSASGTGSTGELFF. CDR3 DNA: TGTGCCAGCAGCGCCTCCGGGACAGGGAGCACCGGGGAGCTGTTTTTT.